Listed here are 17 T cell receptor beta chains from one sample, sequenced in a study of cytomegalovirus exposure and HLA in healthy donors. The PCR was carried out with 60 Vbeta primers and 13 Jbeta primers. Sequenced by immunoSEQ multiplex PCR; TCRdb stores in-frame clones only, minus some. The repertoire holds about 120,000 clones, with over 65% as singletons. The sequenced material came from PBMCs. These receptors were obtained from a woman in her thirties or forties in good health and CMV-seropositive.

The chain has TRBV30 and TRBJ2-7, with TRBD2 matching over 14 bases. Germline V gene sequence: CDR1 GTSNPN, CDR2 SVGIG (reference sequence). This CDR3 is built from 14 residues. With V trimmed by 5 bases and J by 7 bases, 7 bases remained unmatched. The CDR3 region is CAWGPGLAGEEQYF. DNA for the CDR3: TGTGCCTGGGGTCCGGGACTAGCGGGAGAGGAGCAGTACTTC.

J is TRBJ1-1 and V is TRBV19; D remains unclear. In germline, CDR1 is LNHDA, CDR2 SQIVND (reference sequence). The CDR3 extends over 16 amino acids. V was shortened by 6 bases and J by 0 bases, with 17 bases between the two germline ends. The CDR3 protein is CASSRESRRLNTEAFF. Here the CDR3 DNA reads TGTGCCAGTAGCCGGGAGTCGAGGCGGTTGAACACTGAAGCTTTCTTT.

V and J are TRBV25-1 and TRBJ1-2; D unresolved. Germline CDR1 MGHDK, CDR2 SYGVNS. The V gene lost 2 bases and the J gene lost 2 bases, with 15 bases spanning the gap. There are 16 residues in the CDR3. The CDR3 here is CASSEGGGSRNYGYTF. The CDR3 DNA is TGTGCCAGCAGTGAAGGAGGTGGATCGAGAAACTATGGCTACACCTTC.

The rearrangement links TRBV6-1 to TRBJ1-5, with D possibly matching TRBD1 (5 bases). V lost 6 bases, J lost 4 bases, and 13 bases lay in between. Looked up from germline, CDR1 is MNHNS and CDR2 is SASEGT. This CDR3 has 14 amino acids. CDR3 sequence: CASRGGTANQPQHF. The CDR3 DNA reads TGTGCCAGCAGAGGCGGGACTGCGAATCAGCCCCAGCATTTT.

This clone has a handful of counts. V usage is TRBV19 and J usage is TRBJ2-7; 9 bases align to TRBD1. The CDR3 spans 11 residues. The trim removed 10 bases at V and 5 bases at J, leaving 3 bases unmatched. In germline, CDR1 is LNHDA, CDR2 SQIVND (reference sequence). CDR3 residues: CATRTGDEQYF. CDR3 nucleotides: TGTGCCACTAGGACAGGGGACGAGCAGTACTTC.

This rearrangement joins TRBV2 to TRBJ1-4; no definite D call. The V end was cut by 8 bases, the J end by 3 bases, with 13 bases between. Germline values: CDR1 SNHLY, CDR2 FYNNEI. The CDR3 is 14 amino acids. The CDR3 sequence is CASGRRGANEKLFF. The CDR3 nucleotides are TGTGCCAGCGGGCGACGCGGGGCTAATGAAAAACTGTTTTTT.

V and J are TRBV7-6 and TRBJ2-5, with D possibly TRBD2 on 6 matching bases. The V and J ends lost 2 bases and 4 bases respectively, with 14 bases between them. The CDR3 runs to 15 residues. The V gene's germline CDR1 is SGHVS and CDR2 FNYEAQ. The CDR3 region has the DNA TGTGCCAGCAGCTTAATAAATGGAGGGACAGAGACCCAGTACTTC. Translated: CASSLINGGTETQYF.

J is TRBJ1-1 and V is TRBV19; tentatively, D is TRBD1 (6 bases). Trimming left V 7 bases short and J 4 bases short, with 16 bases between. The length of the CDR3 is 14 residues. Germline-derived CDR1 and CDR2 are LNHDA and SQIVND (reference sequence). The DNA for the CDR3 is TGTGCCAGTAATCTTCGGGCAGGGGCCACTGAAGCTTTCTTT. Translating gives CASNLRAGATEAFF.

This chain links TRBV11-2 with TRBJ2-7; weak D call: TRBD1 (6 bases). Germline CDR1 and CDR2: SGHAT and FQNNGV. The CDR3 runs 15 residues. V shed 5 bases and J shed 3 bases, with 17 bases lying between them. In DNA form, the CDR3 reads TGTGCCAGCAGCGCAGTACAGGGTATGGACTACGAGCAGTACTTC. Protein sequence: CASSAVQGMDYEQYF.

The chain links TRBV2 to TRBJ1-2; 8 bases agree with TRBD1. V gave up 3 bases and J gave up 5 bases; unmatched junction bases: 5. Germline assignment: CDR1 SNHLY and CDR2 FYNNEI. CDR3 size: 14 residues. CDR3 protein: CASSEDRVNYGYTF. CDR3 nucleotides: TGTGCCAGCAGTGAGGACAGGGTAAATTATGGCTACACCTTC.

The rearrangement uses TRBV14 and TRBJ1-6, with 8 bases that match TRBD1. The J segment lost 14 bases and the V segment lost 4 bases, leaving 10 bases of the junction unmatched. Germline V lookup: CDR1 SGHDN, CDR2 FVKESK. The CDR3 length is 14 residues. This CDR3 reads CASSPGTGLRALHF. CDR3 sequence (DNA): TGTGCCAGCAGCCCCGGGACAGGCCTTCGGGCCCTCCACTTT. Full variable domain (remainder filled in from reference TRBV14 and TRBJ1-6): EAGVTQFPSHSVIEKGQTVTLRCDPISGHDNLYWYRRVMGKEIKFLLHFVKESKQDESGMPNNRFLAERTGGTYSTLKVQPAELEDSGVYFCASSPGTGLRALHFGNGTRLTVT.

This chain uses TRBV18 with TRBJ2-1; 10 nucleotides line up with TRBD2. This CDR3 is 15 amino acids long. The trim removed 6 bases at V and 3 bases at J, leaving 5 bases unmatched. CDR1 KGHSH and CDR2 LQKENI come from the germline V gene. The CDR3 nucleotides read TGTGCCAGCTCGTTCACTAGCGGGGTCTACAATGAGCAGTTCTTC. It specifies CASSFTSGVYNEQFF.

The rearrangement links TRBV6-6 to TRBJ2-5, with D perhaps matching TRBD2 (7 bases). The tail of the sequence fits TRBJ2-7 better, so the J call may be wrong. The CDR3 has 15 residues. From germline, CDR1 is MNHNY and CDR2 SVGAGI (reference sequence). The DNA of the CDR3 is TGTGCCAGCAGTTATACGGGGGGCGGCACATACGAGCAGTACTTC. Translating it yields CASSYTGGGTYEQYF.

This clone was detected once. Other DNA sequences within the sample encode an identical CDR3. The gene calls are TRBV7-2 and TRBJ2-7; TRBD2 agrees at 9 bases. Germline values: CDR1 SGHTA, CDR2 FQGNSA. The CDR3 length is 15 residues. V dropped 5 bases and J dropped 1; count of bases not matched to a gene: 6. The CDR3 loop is CASSPRLAGSYEQYF. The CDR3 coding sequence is TGTGCCAGCAGCCCTAGGCTAGCGGGATCCTACGAGCAGTACTTC. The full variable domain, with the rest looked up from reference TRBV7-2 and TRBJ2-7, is GAGVSQSPSNKVTEKGKDVELRCDPISGHTALYWYRQSLGQGLEFLIYFQGNSAPDKSGLPSDRFSAERTGGSVSTLTIQRTQQEDSAVYLCASSPRLAGSYEQYFGPGTRLTVT.

CDR3 DNA: TGTGCCAGCCGGACAGGCCAAAACCATAATTCACCCCTCCACTTT. Translated, it gives CASRTGQNHNSPLHF. The chain employs TRBV19 and TRBJ1-6; the match to TRBD1 covers 7 bases. V lost 9 bases to trimming and J lost 5 bases; unmatched junction nucleotides: 10. Germline V gives CDR1 LNHDA, CDR2 SQIVND (reference sequence). CDR3 size: 15 residues.

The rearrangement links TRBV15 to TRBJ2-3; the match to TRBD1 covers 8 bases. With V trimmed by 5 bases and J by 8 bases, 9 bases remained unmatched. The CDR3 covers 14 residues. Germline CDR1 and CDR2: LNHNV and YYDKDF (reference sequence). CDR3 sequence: CATSETLDRVTQYF. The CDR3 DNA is TGTGCCACCAGCGAAACCTTGGACAGGGTTACGCAGTATTTT.

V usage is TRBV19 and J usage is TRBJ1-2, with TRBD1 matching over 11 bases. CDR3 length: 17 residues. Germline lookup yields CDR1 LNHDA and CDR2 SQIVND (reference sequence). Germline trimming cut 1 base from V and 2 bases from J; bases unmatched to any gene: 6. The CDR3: CASSIGKGTGGNYGYTF. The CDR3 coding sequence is TGTGCCAGTAGTATAGGTAAAGGGACAGGGGGAAACTATGGCTACACCTTC.